This TCR beta chain was found in a study of identical twins. In germline, CDR1 is MNHEY, CDR2 SMNVEV (reference sequence). This CDR3 is built from 15 residues. General study findings and limits: Among out-of-frame alpha sequences shared by twins, low generation probability occurred in excess.

TCRdb ran MiXCR on the 5' RACE reads and lists one entry per CDR3 protein. The table shows 1.5 million or so distinct CDR3 sequences, with 32% occurring only once. This clonotype was seen a few times. Its antigen is unidentified. The chain recombines TRBV27 with TRBJ2-1; 8 nucleotides match TRBD2. The DNA end is more similar to TRBJ2-7, so the J call may be wrong. The sample comprised cord blood. The receptor's source is a newborn girl in good health. The CDR3 DNA reads TGTGCCAGCAGTTTATGGACTAGCTCCTACAATGAGCAGTACTTC. This encodes CASSLWTSSYNEQYF.